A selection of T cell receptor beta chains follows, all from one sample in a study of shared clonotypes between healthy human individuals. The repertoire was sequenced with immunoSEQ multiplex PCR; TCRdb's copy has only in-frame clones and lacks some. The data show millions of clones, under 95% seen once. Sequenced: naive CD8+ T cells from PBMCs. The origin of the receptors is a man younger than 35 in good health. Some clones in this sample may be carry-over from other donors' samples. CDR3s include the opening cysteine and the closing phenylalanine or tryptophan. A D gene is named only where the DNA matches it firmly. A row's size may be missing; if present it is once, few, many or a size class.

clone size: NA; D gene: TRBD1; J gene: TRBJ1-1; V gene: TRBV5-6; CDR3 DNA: TGTGCCAGCAGCTGGGACAGATCAAACACTGAAGCTTTCTTT; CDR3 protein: CASSWDRSNTEAFF
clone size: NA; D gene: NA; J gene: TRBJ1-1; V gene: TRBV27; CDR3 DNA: TGTGCCAGCAGTTTAACGCCCGGGCGCCCTGAAGCTTTCTTT; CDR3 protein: CASSLTPGRPEAFF
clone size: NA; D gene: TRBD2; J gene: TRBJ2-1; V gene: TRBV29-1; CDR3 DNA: TGCAGCGTGCTGGGACTAGCGGACACTCCATCCATCCATGAGCAGTTCTTC; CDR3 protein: CSVLGLADTPSIHEQFF
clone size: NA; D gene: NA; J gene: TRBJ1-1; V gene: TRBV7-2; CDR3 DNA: TGTGCCAGCAGCTGGGGTAAAAGAACTGAAGCTTTCTTT; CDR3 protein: CASSWGKRTEAFF
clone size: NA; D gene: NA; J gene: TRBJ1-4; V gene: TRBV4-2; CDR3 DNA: TGTGCCAGCAGCCGGCCCGACGTGAAACTGTTTTTT; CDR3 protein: CASSRPDVKLFF
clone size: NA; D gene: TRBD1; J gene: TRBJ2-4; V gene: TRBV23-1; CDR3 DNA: TGCGCCAGCAGTCAATGGACGACAGGGTCCGCAGCGGACAAAAACATTCAGTACTTC; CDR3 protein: CASSQWTTGSAADKNIQYF
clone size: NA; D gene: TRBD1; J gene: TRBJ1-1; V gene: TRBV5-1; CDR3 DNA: TGCGCCAGCAACCGGGACAGGGGGCAGAACACTGAAGCTTTCTTT; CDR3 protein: CASNRDRGQNTEAFF
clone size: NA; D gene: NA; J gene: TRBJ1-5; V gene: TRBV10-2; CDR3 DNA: TGCGCCAGCAGTTTCGACTGGGGTCAGCCCCAGCATTTT; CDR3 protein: CASSFDWGQPQHF
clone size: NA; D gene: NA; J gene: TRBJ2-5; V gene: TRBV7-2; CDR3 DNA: TGTGCCAGCAGCTTAGGGTTGAGGAGGGAAGAGACCCAGTACTTC; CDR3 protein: CASSLGLRREETQYF
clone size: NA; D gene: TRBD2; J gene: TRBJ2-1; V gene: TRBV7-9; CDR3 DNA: TGTGCCAGCAGCTATAGCGGGAGCGGCAATGAGCAGTTCTTC; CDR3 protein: CASSYSGSGNEQFF
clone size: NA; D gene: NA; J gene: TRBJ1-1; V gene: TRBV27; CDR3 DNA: TGTGCCAGCAGTTTTTCTCAGGGGATGATCACTGAAGCTTTCTTT; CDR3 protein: CASSFSQGMITEAFF
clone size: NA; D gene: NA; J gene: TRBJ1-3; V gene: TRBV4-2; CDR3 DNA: TGTGCCAGCAGCCAAGATATGGCGCGGGCCATCTCTGGAAACACCATATATTTT; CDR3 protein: CASSQDMARAISGNTIYF
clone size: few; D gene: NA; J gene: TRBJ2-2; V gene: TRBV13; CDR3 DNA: TGTGCCAGCAGCTCCAAGGGTTGGGAGCTGTTTTTT; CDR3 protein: CASSSKGWELFF
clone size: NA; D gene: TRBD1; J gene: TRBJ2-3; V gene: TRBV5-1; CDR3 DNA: TGCGCCAGCAGCTTGGAAGAGACAGGGGATCGAGATACGCAGTATTTT; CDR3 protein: CASSLEETGDRDTQYF
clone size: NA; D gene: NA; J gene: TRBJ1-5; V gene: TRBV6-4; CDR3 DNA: TGTGCCAGCGCAAGGCATGACAGAAACAATCAGCCCCAGCATTTT; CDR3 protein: CASARHDRNNQPQHF
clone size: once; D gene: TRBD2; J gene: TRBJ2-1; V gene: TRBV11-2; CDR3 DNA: TGTGCCAGCAGCTGGACTAGCTCCAATGAGCAGTTCTTC; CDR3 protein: CASSWTSSNEQFF
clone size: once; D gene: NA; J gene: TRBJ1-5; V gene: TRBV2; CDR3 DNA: TGTGCCAGCAGTGAAGGATCTCGACAGAAAGGGACCCAGCATTTT; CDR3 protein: CASSEGSRQKGTQHF
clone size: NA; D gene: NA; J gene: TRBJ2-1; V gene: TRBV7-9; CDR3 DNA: TGTGCCAGCAGCCAAGGGAGGGGGGACAATGAGCAGTTCTTC; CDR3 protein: CASSQGRGDNEQFF
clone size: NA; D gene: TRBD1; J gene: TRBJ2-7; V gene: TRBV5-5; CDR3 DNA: TGTGCCAGCACCATAAGACAGGGGACGTACGAGCAGTACTTC; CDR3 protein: CASTIRQGTYEQYF
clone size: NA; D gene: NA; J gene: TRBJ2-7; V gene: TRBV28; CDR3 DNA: TGTGCCAGCAGTTCCTCTCCGAACTACGAGCAGTACTTC; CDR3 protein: CASSSSPNYEQYF
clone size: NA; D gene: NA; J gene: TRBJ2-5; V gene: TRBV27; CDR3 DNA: TGTGCCAGCAGTTCCAGGGTCTCTGAGACCCAGTACTTC; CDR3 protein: CASSSRVSETQYF
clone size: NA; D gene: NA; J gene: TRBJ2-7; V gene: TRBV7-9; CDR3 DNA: TGTGCCAGCAGCTCCCCCCGGGACACCCCTTACGAGCAGTACTTC; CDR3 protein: CASSSPRDTPYEQYF
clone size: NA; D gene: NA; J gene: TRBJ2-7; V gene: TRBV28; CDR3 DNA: TGTGCCAGCAGTTACCCCAGCCTCGAGCAGTACTTC; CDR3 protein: CASSYPSLEQYF
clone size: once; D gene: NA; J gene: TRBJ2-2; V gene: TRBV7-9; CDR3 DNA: TGTGCCAGCAGCTTAGGTCCCGGGGAGCTGTTTTTT; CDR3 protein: CASSLGPGELFF
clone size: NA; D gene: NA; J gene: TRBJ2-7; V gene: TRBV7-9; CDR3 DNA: TGTGCCAGCAGCTTAGGCGAGCTAAGGGACTTC; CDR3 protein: CASSLGELRDF
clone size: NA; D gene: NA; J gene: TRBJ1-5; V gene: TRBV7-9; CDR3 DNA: TGTGCCAGCAGCCAAGGGGGGCAGCCCCAGCATTTT; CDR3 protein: CASSQGGQPQHF
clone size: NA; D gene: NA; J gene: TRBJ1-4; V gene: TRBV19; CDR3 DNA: TGTGCCAGTAGTAGGGGCGTTGCAACTAATGAAAAACTGTTTTTT; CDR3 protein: CASSRGVATNEKLFF
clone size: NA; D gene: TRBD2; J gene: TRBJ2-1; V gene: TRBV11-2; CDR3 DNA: TGTGCCAGCAGCCCTAGCGGTCGGTTCTACAATGAGCAGTTCTTC; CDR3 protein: CASSPSGRFYNEQFF
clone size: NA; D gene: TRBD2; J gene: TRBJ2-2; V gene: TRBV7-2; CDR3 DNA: TGTGCCAGCAGCCAAGGACTAGCGGGAGGCTGGGGGGAGCTGTTTTTT; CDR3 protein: CASSQGLAGGWGELFF
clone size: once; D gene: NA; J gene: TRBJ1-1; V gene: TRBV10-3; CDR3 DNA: TGTGCCATCAGGGAGCCAACGGACTTACGTGGCGAGAACACTGAAGCTTTCTTT; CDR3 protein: CAIREPTDLRGENTEAFF
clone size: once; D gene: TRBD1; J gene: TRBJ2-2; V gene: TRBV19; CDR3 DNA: TGTGCCAGTAAGGACAGGGGGTGGGCCGGGGAGCTGTTTTTT; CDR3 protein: CASKDRGWAGELFF
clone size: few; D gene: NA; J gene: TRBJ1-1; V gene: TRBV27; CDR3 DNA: TGTGCCAGCAGCCAGACAGGTATCGGGAGAGCTTTCTTT; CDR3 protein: CASSQTGIGRAFF
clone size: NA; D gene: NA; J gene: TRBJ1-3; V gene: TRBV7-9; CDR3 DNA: TGTGCCAGCAGGGCCGGGACGGAGGGTACTGGAAACACCATATATTTT; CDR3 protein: CASRAGTEGTGNTIYF
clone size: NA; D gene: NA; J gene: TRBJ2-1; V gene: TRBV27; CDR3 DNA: TGTGCCAGCAGTCCGCCTCCCGGGACTCTTCAATACAATGAGCAGTTCTTC; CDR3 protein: CASSPPPGTLQYNEQFF
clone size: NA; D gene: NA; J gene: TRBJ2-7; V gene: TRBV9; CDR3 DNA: TGTGCCAGCAGCCCCTCTAGTTATGCCTACGAGCAGTACTTC; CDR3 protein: CASSPSSYAYEQYF
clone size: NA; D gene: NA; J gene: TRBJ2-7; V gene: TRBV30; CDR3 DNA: TGTGCCTGGAGTGTAGGGGTCGCCTACGAGCAGTACTTC; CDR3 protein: CAWSVGVAYEQYF
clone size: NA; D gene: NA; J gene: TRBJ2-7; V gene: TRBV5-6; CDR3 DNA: TGTGCCAGCAGCTTGGGACTCGCTGAGACCTACGAGCAGTACTTC; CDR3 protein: CASSLGLAETYEQYF
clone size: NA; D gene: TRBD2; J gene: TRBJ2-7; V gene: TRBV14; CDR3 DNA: TGTGCCAGCAGCCAAGATCGGAGCGGGGGGTTCGCCTACGAGCAGTACTTC; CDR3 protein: CASSQDRSGGFAYEQYF
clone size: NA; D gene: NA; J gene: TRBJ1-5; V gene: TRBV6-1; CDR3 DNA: TGTGCCAGCAGTCCTTCCGGGTATAGCAATCAGCCCCAGCATTTT; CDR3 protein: CASSPSGYSNQPQHF
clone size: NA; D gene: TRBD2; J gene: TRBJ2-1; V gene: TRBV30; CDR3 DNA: TGTGCCTGGAGTGGGGGGACTAGCAGACACAATGAGCAGTTCTTC; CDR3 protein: CAWSGGTSRHNEQFF
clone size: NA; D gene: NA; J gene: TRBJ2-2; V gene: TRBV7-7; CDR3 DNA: TGTGCCAGCAGCCAGACATACAGGCTTGGCGGGGAGCTGTTTTTT; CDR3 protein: CASSQTYRLGGELFF
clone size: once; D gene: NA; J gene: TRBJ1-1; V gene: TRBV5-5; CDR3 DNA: TGTGCCAGCAGCTTGGACTTTGGACCCAGCGAAGCTTTCTTT; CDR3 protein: CASSLDFGPSEAFF
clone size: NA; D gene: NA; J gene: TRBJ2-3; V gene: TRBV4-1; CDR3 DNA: TGCGCCAGCAGCCAAGATCCAAGCACAGATACGCAGTATTTT; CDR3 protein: CASSQDPSTDTQYF
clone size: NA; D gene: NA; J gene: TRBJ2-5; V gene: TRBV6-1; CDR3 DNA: TGTGCCAGCAGTGGGGATGGGGGCGAGGGGGAGACCCAGTACTTC; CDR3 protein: CASSGDGGEGETQYF
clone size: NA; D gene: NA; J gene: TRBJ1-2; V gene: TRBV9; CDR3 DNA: TGTGCCAGCAGCGTAGCGTGGGGTAACTATGGCTACACCTTC; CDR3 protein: CASSVAWGNYGYTF
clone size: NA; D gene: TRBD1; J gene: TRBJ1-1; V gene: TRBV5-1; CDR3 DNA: TGCGCCAGCACCGACAGGGGCACTGAAGCTTTCTTT; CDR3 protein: CASTDRGTEAFF
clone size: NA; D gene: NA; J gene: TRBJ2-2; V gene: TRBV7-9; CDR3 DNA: TGTGCCAGCCAATGGGGCCCTAACACCGGGGAGCTGTTTTTT; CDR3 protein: CASQWGPNTGELFF
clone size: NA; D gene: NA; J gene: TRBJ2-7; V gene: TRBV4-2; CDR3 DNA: TGTGCCAGCAGCCAAGTCCCCTACGAGCAGTACTTC; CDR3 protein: CASSQVPYEQYF
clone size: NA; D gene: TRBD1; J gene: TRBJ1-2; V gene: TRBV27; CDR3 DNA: TGTGCCAGCAGCCCATTATCGACAGGGGCGGCACGTTTCGATGGCTACACCTTC; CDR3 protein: CASSPLSTGAARFDGYTF